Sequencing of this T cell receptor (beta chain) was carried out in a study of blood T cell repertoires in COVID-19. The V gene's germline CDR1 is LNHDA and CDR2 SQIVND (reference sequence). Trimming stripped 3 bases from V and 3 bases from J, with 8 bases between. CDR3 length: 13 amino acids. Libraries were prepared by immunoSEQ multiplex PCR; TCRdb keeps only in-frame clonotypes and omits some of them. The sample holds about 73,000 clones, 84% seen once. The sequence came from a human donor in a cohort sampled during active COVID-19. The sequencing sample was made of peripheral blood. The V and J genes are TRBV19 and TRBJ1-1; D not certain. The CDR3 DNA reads TGTGCCAGTAGTATCGCGGTGGACACTGAAGCTTTCTTT. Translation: CASSIAVDTEAFF.